A selection of T cell receptor beta chains follows, all from one sample in a study of identical twins. TCRdb re-derived calls from the 5' RACE reads in MiXCR, one entry per CDR3 protein. This sample has about 660,000 distinct CDR3 sequences; around 8.6% occur once, and the top ten carry around 0.98%. The same sample was also studied in work on yellow fever vaccine responses in identical twins.

The sample comprised PBMCs. The receptors here all came from a woman under 30 in good health. Each CDR3 is given without its conserved first and last residue. Each record gives: J gene, V gene, D gene, CDR3 protein. The D gene is left open where the match is weak.

TRBJ2-7 | TRBV7-6 | TRBD1 | ASSAPDRGNYEQY
TRBJ2-2 | TRBV11-2 | TRBD2 | ASSSTGTSGGPTGELF
TRBJ2-1 | TRBV29-1 | TRBD2 | SVEFQASGKF
TRBJ2-5 | TRBV7-2 | . | ASSHQAADQETQY
TRBJ2-1 | TRBV7-9 | . | ASSPPAFSEQF
TRBJ2-1 | TRBV7-9 | TRBD2 | AGSQAGGGEQF
TRBJ2-1 | TRBV5-8 | TRBD1 | ASSQQGLPYNEQF
TRBJ2-5 | TRBV29-1 | TRBD2 | SVEKGLAGGLETQY
TRBJ1-1 | TRBV12-3/TRBV12-4 | TRBD1 | ASRDSRAF
TRBJ2-1 | TRBV6-5 | . | ASSYSPGLYTEQF
TRBJ2-7 | TRBV3-1 | TRBD1 | ASSHGTGTNEQY
TRBJ2-7 | TRBV6-1 | . | ASSRLWDTFYEQY
TRBJ1-3 | TRBV3-1 | . | ASSSVNSEGGGNTIY